Reported below is one T cell receptor (beta chain). The antigen remains unidentified. The CDR3 is 15 amino acids. Profiling relied on immunoSEQ multiplex PCR, and the TCRdb table lists in-frame clones only, not all of them. Of fewer than 200,000 clones listed, around 90% are singletons. These data come from a study of T cell responses to AZD1222 COVID-19 vaccine. Study-level information: Doses given second, at about 4 or about 12 weeks, were pooled. Study observations and caveats: An increase in Spike-specific TCR breadth and depth was observed after two AZD1222 doses. Sampling captured repertoires only after the peak T cell response. With dominance at 160-218 and 743-854, vaccine-associated CD4 TCRs spanned spike.

The source is an adult in good health. The sequences come from peripheral blood, collected on day 0 of AZD1222 vaccination. The chain employs TRBV7-5 and TRBJ2-1; the table's D call of TRBD2 was not tested on the DNA. TRBV7-5 is noted as a pseudogene. The CDR3 loop reads CARSLVAETYNEQFF. In DNA, the CDR3 is TGTGCCAGAAGCTTGGTAGCGGAGACCTACAATGAGCAGTTCTTC.